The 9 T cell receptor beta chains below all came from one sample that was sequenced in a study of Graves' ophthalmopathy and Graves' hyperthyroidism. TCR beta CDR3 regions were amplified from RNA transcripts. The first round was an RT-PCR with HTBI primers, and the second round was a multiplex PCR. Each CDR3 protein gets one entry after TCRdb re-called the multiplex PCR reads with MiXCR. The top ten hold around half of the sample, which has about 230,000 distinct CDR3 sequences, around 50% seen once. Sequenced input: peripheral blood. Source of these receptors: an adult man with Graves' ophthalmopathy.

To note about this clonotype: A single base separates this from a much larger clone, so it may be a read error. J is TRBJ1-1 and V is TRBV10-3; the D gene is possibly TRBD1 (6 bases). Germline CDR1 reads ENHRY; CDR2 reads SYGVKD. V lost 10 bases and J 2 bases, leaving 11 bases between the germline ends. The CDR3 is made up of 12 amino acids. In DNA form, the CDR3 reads TGTGCCAGCCTGACAGGTAACACTGAAGCTTTCTTT. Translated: CASLTGNTEAFF.

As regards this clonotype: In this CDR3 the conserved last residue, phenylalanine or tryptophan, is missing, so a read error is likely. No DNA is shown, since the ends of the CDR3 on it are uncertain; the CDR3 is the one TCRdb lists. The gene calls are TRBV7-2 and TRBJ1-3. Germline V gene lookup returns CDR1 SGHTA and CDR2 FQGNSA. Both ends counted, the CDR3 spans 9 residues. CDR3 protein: CASTFLGTI.

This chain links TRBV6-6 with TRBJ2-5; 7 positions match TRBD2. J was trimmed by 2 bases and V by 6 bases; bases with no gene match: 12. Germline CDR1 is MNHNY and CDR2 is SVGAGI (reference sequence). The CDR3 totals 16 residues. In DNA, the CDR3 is TGTGCCAGCAGCCTTAAGAGCGGGGCGTTTCAAGAGACCCAGTACTTC. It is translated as CASSLKSGAFQETQYF.

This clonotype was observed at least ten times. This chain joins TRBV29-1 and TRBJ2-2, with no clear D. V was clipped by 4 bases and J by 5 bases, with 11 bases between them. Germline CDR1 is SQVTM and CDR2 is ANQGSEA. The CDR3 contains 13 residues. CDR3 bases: TGCAGCGTTGCGTCTAGTCAAACCGGGGAGCTGTTTTTT. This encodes CSVASSQTGELFF.

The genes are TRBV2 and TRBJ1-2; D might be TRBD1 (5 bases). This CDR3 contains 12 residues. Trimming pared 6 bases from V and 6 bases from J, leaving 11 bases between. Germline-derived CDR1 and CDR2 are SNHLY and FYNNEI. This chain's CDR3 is CASRIDRDGYTF. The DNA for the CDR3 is TGTGCCAGCAGGATAGACAGAGATGGCTACACCTTC.

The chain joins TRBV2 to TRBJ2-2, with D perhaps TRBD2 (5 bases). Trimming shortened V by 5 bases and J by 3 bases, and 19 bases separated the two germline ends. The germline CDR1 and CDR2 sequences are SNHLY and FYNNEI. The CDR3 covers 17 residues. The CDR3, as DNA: TGTGCCAGCAGTTTATCTTCGCGGAGGACGGACACCGGGGAGCTGTTTTTT. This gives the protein CASSLSSRRTDTGELFF.

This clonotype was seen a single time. In DNA form, the CDR3 reads TGTGCCAGCAGCCTTAGCGTTAGGACCGGGGAGCTGTTTTTT. This sequence encodes CASSLSVRTGELFF. V usage is TRBV7-3 and J usage is TRBJ2-2; the D gene is possibly TRBD2 (5 bases). This CDR3 comprises 14 residues. V was shortened by 5 bases and J by 5 bases, with 12 bases between the two germline ends. The germline V gene has CDR1 SGHTA and CDR2 FQGTGA.

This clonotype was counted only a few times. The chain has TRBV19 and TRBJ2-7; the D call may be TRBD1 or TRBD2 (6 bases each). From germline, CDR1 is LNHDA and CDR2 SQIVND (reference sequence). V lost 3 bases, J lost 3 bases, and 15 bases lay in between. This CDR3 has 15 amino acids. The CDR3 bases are TGTGCCAGTAGTATGGGGGGCCAAACCCTCTACGAGCAGTACTTC. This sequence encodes CASSMGGQTLYEQYF.

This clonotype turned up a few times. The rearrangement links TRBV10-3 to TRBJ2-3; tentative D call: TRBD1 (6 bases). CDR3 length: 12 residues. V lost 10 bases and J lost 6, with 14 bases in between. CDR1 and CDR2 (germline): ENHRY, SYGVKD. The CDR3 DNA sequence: TGTGCCACCCAGCAGGGGTCGGATACGCAGTATTTT. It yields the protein CATQQGSDTQYF.